This T cell receptor beta chain stems from a study of shared clonotypes between healthy human individuals. Overall study: The donors, a couple of women and a few men, were aged 18 to 49. Notes on the study in general: The sole specimen, blood, was sampled, and tissue repertoires likely differ.

The assay was immunoSEQ multiplex PCR, and TCRdb's table has in-frame clones only and misses some. The data show approximately 2.5 million clones, 85% to 95% seen once. Remarks on this clone: The target antigen is unknown.

The sequencing input was naive CD4+ T cells sorted from blood. Subset defined: CD45RA+ positively selected. The source is a man in his late teens or twenties in good health.

The CDR3 is CASSPRVGYEQYF. CDR3 bases: TGTGCCAGCAGTCCCCGGGTCGGCTACGAGCAGTACTTC. This chain connects TRBV27 to TRBJ2-7; D unclear. The ends were cut back, 5 bases at V and 3 bases at J, with 11 bases in the middle. Germline V gene data show CDR1 as MNHEY and CDR2 as SMNVEV (reference sequence). CDR3 length: 13 amino acids.